One T cell receptor (beta chain) is described in this entry. What it binds is not known. The sample belongs to a study of PD-L1 blockade in urothelial cancer. At the level of the study: A median blood sample held about 150,000 T cells and about 89,000 unique TCRs. Study observations and caveats: Survival was better when pretreatment blood TCR clonality fell below the median.

This table comes from immunoSEQ multiplex PCR, and its TCRdb copy is limited to in-frame clones, with some not included. Among 90,000 or so clones listed, 89% were seen once. Per germline, CDR1 MDHEN and CDR2 SYDVKM. CDR3 length: 12 residues. V was cut by 5 bases and J by 4 bases, with 8 bases left in between. Time point specified: pretreatment peripheral blood. Each individual provided 1 to 8 samples (taken pretreatment and on-treatment). Sequenced here: PBMCs, sampled around atezolizumab (anti-PD-L1) treatment. This TCR was recovered from a woman older than 75 with urothelial cancer. This chain links TRBV28 with TRBJ1-1; no reliable D call. CDR3 protein: CASSTISTEAFF. For the CDR3, the DNA is TGTGCCAGCAGTACTATAAGCACTGAAGCTTTCTTT.